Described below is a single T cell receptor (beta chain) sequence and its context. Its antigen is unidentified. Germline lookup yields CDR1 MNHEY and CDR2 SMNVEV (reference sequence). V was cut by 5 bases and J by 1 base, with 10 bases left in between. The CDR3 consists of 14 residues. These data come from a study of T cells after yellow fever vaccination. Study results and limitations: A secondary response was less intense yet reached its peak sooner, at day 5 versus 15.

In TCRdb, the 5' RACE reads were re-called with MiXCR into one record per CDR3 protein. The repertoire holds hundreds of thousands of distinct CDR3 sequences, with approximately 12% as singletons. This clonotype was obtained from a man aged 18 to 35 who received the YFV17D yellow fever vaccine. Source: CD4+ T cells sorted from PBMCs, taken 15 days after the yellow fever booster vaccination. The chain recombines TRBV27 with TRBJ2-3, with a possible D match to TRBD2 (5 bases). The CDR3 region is CASSPSGRTDTQYF. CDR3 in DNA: TGTGCCAGCAGTCCCAGCGGCCGCACAGATACGCAGTATTTT.